Presented here are 28 T cell receptor beta chains from one specimen sequenced in a study of T-cell reconstitution after alpha-beta-depleted transplantation in children. As it was prepared, the TCRbeta library received unique molecular identifiers. TCRdb independently ran MiXCR on the PCR reads; one entry per CDR3 protein. The sample has some 840,000 distinct CDR3 sequences, around 17% seen once; the top ten hold under 6%. The sample in question was PBMCs, mostly from graft donor cells, obtained 360 days after TCRalphabeta/CD19-depleted stem cell transplant. The receptors were sampled from a male patient younger than 18 who had a stem cell transplant for acute lymphoblastic leukemia, so the T cells may come from the graft donor.

Many counts were recorded for this clonotype. This chain connects TRBV15 to TRBJ1-5; D gene uncertain. Trimming cost V 0 bases and J 3 bases, with 9 bases left between them. From germline, CDR1 is LNHNV and CDR2 YYDKDF (reference sequence). CDR3 size: 15 residues. CDR3 loop: CATSRDEKSNQPQHF. Here the CDR3 DNA reads TGTGCCACCAGCAGAGATGAGAAGTCCAATCAGCCCCAGCATTTT. Variable domain in full (rest from reference TRBV15 and TRBJ1-5): DAMVIQNPRYQVTQFGKPVTLSCSQTLNHNVMYWYQQKSSQAPKLLFHYYDKDFNNEADTPDNFQSRRPNTSFCFLDIRSPGLGDTAMYLCATSRDEKSNQPQHFGDGTRLSIL.

This clonotype has more than one count but fewer than ten. V is TRBV7-2 and J is TRBJ2-3, with TRBD1 matching 8 bases. This CDR3 contains 16 residues. Germline values: CDR1 SGHTA, CDR2 FQGNSA. V shed 4 bases, J shed 4 bases, and the junction held 10 bases outside the gene matches. CDR3 DNA: TGTGCCAGCAGCTATTGGACAGGGCCCACTTCAGATACGCAGTATTTT. As protein: CASSYWTGPTSDTQYF. The whole variable domain, filled in from reference TRBV7-2 and TRBJ2-3, reads GAGVSQSPSNKVTEKGKDVELRCDPISGHTALYWYRQSLGQGLEFLIYFQGNSAPDKSGLPSDRFSAERTGGSVSTLTIQRTQQEDSAVYLCASSYWTGPTSDTQYFGPGTRLTVL.

This sequence joins TRBV5-6 and TRBJ2-5, with D unresolved. Trimming cost V 2 bases and J 10 bases, with 6 bases left between them. The CDR3 length is 10 residues. Germline CDR1 SGHDT, CDR2 YYEEEE. The CDR3 coding sequence is TGTGCCAGCAGCTTAGTAGACCAGTACTTC. This translates into CASSLVDQYF.

The chain couples TRBV4-2 to TRBJ2-7; 8 bases are a match to TRBD2. CDR1 and CDR2 (germline): LGHNA, YNFKEQ. The CDR3 has 16 residues. V dropped 2 bases and J dropped 2; count of bases not matched to a gene: 8. The CDR3 DNA is TGTGCCAGCAGCCAAAGTAGCGGGACGCTCCCCTACGAGCAGTACTTC. Protein: CASSQSSGTLPYEQYF.

The rearrangement uses TRBV5-1 and TRBJ2-1; maybe TRBD1 (6 bases). CDR3 length equals 15 residues. Germline loops: CDR1 SGHRS, CDR2 YFSETQ. The V gene lost 5 bases and the J gene lost 6 bases, with 18 bases spanning the gap. The CDR3 region is CASRSRTAWVNEQFF. CDR3 nucleotides: TGCGCCAGCAGGAGCAGGACAGCGTGGGTCAATGAGCAGTTCTTC.

The table lists this clonotype with many counts. The V call is TRBV11-2, the J call TRBJ2-2; D remains ambiguous. Trimming took 4 bases from V and 5 from J, leaving 11 bases between them. Germline V gene sequence: CDR1 SGHAT, CDR2 FQNNGV. The CDR3 extends over 14 amino acids. The DNA of the CDR3 is TGTGCCAGCAGCTCCCTCCGCGAAACCGGGGAGCTGTTTTTT. Its translation is CASSSLRETGELFF.

This clonotype was detected only a few times. The rearrangement links TRBV19 to TRBJ1-1; D unresolved. This CDR3 comprises 15 residues. The germline V gene has CDR1 LNHDA and CDR2 SQIVND (reference sequence). V lost 3 bases, J lost 3 bases, and 14 bases lay in between. In nucleotides, the CDR3 is TGTGCCAGTAGTATTACCGGCGCGGGAGACACTGAAGCTTTCTTT. Amino acid sequence: CASSITGAGDTEAFF.

This clonotype turned up a few times. This chain uses TRBV7-6 with TRBJ2-5, with 7 bases lining up with TRBD2. The CDR3 spans 18 residues. Trimming at V came to 5 bases and at J to 1 base, leaving 16 bases not matched to a gene. Germline lookup yields CDR1 SGHVS and CDR2 FNYEAQ. The CDR3 reads CASSGREGLPIFQETQYF. The CDR3 DNA is TGTGCCAGCAGCGGAAGGGAGGGGCTTCCGATCTTCCAAGAGACCCAGTACTTC.

This clonotype has a handful of counts. The V gene is TRBV4-1, the J gene TRBJ2-1; 9 bases fit TRBD1. The CDR3 sequence is 15 residues long. The germline gives CDR1 MGHRA, CDR2 YSYEKL. V dropped 3 bases and J dropped 7; count of bases not matched to a gene: 7. The CDR3 is CASSQPGTGRNEQFF. In DNA, the CDR3 is TGCGCCAGCAGCCAGCCCGGGACAGGGCGAAATGAGCAGTTCTTC.

The chain joins TRBV5-1 to TRBJ2-1; D ambiguous. The CDR3 is 13 amino acids. Trimming left V 3 bases short and J 13 bases short, with 17 bases between. Germline lookup yields CDR1 SGHRS and CDR2 YFSETQ. As DNA, the CDR3 is TGCGCCAGCAGCTCCCGAGGACCCACAATCCAGTTCTTC. Protein sequence: CASSSRGPTIQFF.

This clonotype was seen only a few times. This chain connects TRBV28 to TRBJ2-7; possibly TRBD2 for D (5 bases). The V end was cut by 4 bases, the J end by 2 bases, with 15 bases between. The CDR3 is made up of 15 amino acids. The germline V gene has CDR1 MDHEN and CDR2 SYDVKM. This CDR3 reads CASSSSAVLAYEQYF. In DNA, the CDR3 is TGTGCCAGCAGTTCCTCAGCGGTCTTGGCCTACGAGCAGTACTTC.

This clonotype was observed many times. The V call is TRBV20-1, the J call TRBJ2-7; no definite D call. The ends were cut back, 3 bases at V and 2 bases at J, with 14 bases in the middle. CDR3 size: 14 residues. Germline V gene lookup returns CDR1 DFQATT and CDR2 SNEGSKA (reference sequence). The CDR3 loop is CSASQGRPPYEQYF. CDR3 nucleotide sequence: TGCAGTGCTAGCCAAGGTCGGCCCCCCTACGAGCAGTACTTC.

The chain joins TRBV27 to TRBJ1-5; weak D call: TRBD1 (5 bases). V shed 5 bases and J shed 7 bases, with 15 bases lying between them. Germline CDR1 reads MNHEY; CDR2 reads SMNVEV (reference sequence). This CDR3 contains 14 residues. The CDR3, as DNA: TGTGCCAGCAGTAGAGGGACCCCTGGCCAGCCCCAGCATTTT. Amino acid sequence: CASSRGTPGQPQHF.

The chain combines TRBV4-1 with TRBJ2-4; D might be TRBD1 (5 bases). The germline V gene encodes CDR1 MGHRA and CDR2 YSYEKL. The V end lost 1 base, the J end lost 4 bases, and 14 bases lay between the germline ends. The CDR3 extends over 16 amino acids. CDR3 loop: CASSQANQGWKNIQYF. As DNA, the CDR3 is TGCGCCAGCAGCCAAGCAAATCAGGGTTGGAAAAACATTCAGTACTTC.

This clonotype was observed at least ten times. This chain uses TRBV20-1 with TRBJ2-3; D not certain. The CDR3 has 14 amino acids. Trimming removed 6 bases at V and 0 bases at J, with 13 bases between. The V gene's germline CDR1 is DFQATT and CDR2 SNEGSKA (reference sequence). Here the CDR3 reads CSAPQYSSTDTQYF. CDR3 coding DNA: TGCAGTGCGCCTCAATATTCCAGCACAGATACGCAGTATTTT.

This clonotype showed up just a few times. This chain links TRBV12-3 or TRBV12-4 with TRBJ2-2; 7 bases are a match to TRBD2. Unmatched junction bases numbered 7, after V lost 5 bases and J lost 4 bases. This CDR3 contains 15 residues. In DNA, the CDR3 is TGTGCCAGCAGTCCGGAGCGGGAAGGCACCGGGGAGCTGTTTTTT. Encoded protein: CASSPEREGTGELFF.

This clonotype showed up many times. The V gene is TRBV10-3, the J gene TRBJ2-7; 11 bases fit TRBD2. J gave up 1 base and V 6 bases, and 8 bases lay outside the gene matches. The CDR3 loop spans 16 amino acids. Germline assignment: CDR1 ENHRY and CDR2 SYGVKD. Written as DNA, the CDR3 is TGTGCCATCAGACACTCACTAGCGGGAGAATCCTACGAGCAGTACTTC. The encoded protein is CAIRHSLAGESYEQYF.

This clonotype was counted only a few times. DNA of the CDR3: TGCAGTGCTTCCCAGGGTGTCCAAGCCAAAAACATTCAGTACTTC. Translating it yields CSASQGVQAKNIQYF. The rearrangement uses TRBV20-1 and TRBJ2-4, with a possible D match to TRBD1 (5 bases). The CDR3 has 15 residues. Germline assignment: CDR1 DFQATT and CDR2 SNEGSKA (reference sequence). Trimming removed 5 bases at V and 0 bases at J, with 14 bases between.

This clonotype was counted between two and nine times. This rearrangement joins TRBV29-1 to TRBJ2-1, with D perhaps matching TRBD1 or TRBD2 (5 bases each). The CDR3 consists of 15 residues. Germline CDR1 and CDR2: SQVTM and ANQGSEA. Trimming took 2 bases from V and 0 from J, leaving 11 bases between them. The CDR3 sequence: CSVESGLSSYNEQFF. The CDR3, as DNA: TGCAGCGTTGAATCGGGGCTAAGCTCCTACAATGAGCAGTTCTTC.

The rearrangement links TRBV5-1 to TRBJ2-7; 7 bases agree with TRBD2. Germline CDR1 and CDR2: SGHRS and YFSETQ. J lost 2 bases, V lost 4 bases, and 6 bases had no gene match. CDR3 size: 14 residues. CDR3 sequence reads: CASSRTSLPYEQYF. The CDR3 nucleotides read TGCGCCAGCAGCAGGACTAGTCTTCCCTACGAGCAGTACTTC.

This rearrangement joins TRBV20-1 to TRBJ2-1; 10 nucleotides line up with TRBD1. The length of the CDR3 is 16 residues. CDR1 DFQATT and CDR2 SNEGSKA come from the germline V gene (reference sequence). V shed 3 bases and J 5 bases; nucleotides not matched to a gene: 10. The CDR3 loop reads CSARLTGGRGHNEQFF. In DNA, the CDR3 is TGCAGTGCTAGGTTGACAGGGGGCAGGGGGCACAATGAGCAGTTCTTC.

This clonotype was observed at least ten times. The chain's CDR3 is CATSRAYGGGTQYF. The CDR3 DNA reads TGTGCCACCAGCAGAGCCTACGGGGGAGGTACGCAGTATTTT. This sequence joins TRBV15 and TRBJ2-3; D is possibly TRBD2 (6 bases). This CDR3 region has 14 residues. The ends were cut back, 1 base at V and 8 bases at J, with 13 bases in the middle. The germline CDR1 and CDR2 sequences are LNHNV and YYDKDF (reference sequence).

CDR3 nucleotide sequence: TGTGCCAGCAGCTCAGGTGGGACAGTCCAAAGGGTTGCCTACGAGCAGTACTTC. Translated: CASSSGGTVQRVAYEQYF. The chain uses TRBV21-1 and TRBJ2-7; the DNA was not used to check the table's D call, TRBD1. TRBV21-1 is described as a pseudogene. The CDR3 covers 18 residues.

This chain joins TRBV7-3 and TRBJ2-3, with 7 bases aligning to TRBD1. The germline V gene encodes CDR1 SGHTA and CDR2 FQGTGA. This CDR3 comprises 15 residues. V lost 5 bases and J lost 2; bases outside the gene matches: 7. CDR3 sequence (DNA): TGTGCCAGCAGCATCCACAGGGGACCCACAGATACGCAGTATTTT. It specifies CASSIHRGPTDTQYF.

This clonotype was detected a few times. The chain is built from TRBV6-4 and TRBJ2-3, with D tentatively TRBD1 or TRBD2 (5 bases each). V was clipped by 0 bases and J by 8 bases, with 15 bases between them. The CDR3 runs 15 residues. Germline CDR1 is MRHNA and CDR2 is SNTAGT. The CDR3 protein is CASSDSGTVMTTQYF. CDR3 in DNA: TGTGCCAGCAGTGACTCCGGGACCGTTATGACTACGCAGTATTTT.

The chain is built from TRBV27 and TRBJ2-1; 7 bases fit TRBD2. The CDR3 totals 19 residues. The germline CDR1 and CDR2 sequences are MNHEY and SMNVEV (reference sequence). Trimming at V came to 8 bases and at J to 6 bases, leaving 25 bases not matched to a gene. The CDR3, as DNA: TGTGCCAGCTATTCAACACCCGGTTATCGGGACTACAAACCCAATGAGCAGTTCTTC. It is translated as CASYSTPGYRDYKPNEQFF.

This clonotype was counted a few times. This chain connects TRBV27 to TRBJ2-2; 8 bases agree with TRBD2. Germline values: CDR1 MNHEY, CDR2 SMNVEV (reference sequence). V shed 4 bases, J shed 4 bases, and the junction held 11 bases outside the gene matches. CDR3 length equals 17 residues. Here the CDR3 DNA reads TGTGCCAGCAGTTCCCCCAGTCTAGCGGGTCTCACCGGGGAGCTGTTTTTT. Protein product: CASSSPSLAGLTGELFF.

The rearrangement uses TRBV7-2 and TRBJ2-7; 8 bases map to TRBD2. CDR1 is SGHTA, CDR2 FQGNSA, per germline. With 5 bases clipped from V and 5 bases from J, the junction kept 14 bases outside the gene matches. This CDR3 comprises 16 residues. This chain's CDR3 is CASSLLIGGRLDEQYF. The CDR3 region has the DNA TGTGCCAGCAGCCTACTAATCGGCGGGAGGTTAGACGAGCAGTACTTC. The full variable domain, in which reference TRBV7-2 and TRBJ2-7 provide the parts outside the CDR3, is GAGVSQSPSNKVTEKGKDVELRCDPISGHTALYWYRQSLGQGLEFLIYFQGNSAPDKSGLPSDRFSAERTGGSVSTLTIQRTQQEDSAVYLCASSLLIGGRLDEQYFGPGTRLTVT.